The 23 T cell receptor beta chains below all came from one sample that was sequenced in a study of blood T cell repertoires in COVID-19. Here immunoSEQ multiplex PCR was the method, and the copy in TCRdb shows in-frame clones only, minus some. The sample includes 200,000 to 250,000 clones, approximately 80% of them seen just once. Sequences were obtained from PBMCs or T cells enriched from blood (not recorded which). All receptors come from a man between 60 and 70 years old who had recovered from COVID-19.

CDR3 in amino acids: CASSPLDSALFF. The CDR3 nucleotides are TGTGCCAGTAGTCCACTGGACAGCGCGCTGTTTTTT. The J gene is TRBJ1-4, the V gene TRBV19; TRBD1 is a possible D gene (6 bases). This CDR3 is built from 12 residues. V was shortened by 5 bases and J by 14 bases, with 15 bases between the two germline ends. From germline, CDR1 is LNHDA and CDR2 SQIVND (reference sequence).

The rearrangement uses TRBV15 and TRBJ1-2; D is ambiguous. CDR1 is LNHNV, CDR2 YYDKDF, per germline (reference sequence). CDR3 length equals 14 residues. V lost 0 bases and J lost 0, with 5 bases in between. CDR3 coding DNA: TGTGCCACCAGCAGAGATAGCGCTAACTATGGCTACACCTTC. As protein: CATSRDSANYGYTF.

This clone was counted a few times. The rearrangement links TRBV7-2 to TRBJ1-3; D not certain. Trimming left V 5 bases short and J 1 base short, with 15 bases between. Germline assignment: CDR1 SGHTA and CDR2 FQGNSA. CDR3 length: 16 amino acids. The CDR3 region is CASSPLWSMSGNTIYF. The CDR3 coding sequence is TGTGCCAGCAGCCCCCTCTGGAGCATGTCTGGAAACACCATATATTTT.

The chain recombines TRBV5-1 with TRBJ2-5; 7 bases are shared with TRBD1. Germline values: CDR1 SGHRS, CDR2 YFSETQ. V shed 4 bases, J shed 1 base, and the junction held 1 base outside the gene matches. This CDR3 is built from 13 residues. The CDR3 loop reads CASSGDSQETQYF. The CDR3, as DNA: TGCGCCAGCAGCGGGGACAGCCAAGAGACCCAGTACTTC.

The chain recombines TRBV10-2 with TRBJ1-2; weak D call: TRBD1 (5 bases). Germline V gene lookup returns CDR1 WSHSY and CDR2 SAAADI. Trimming pared 2 bases from V and 5 bases from J, leaving 9 bases between. The CDR3 loop spans 13 amino acids. The CDR3 DNA sequence: TGCGCCAGCAGTGAGAGCAGGGAATATGGCTACACCTTC. It specifies CASSESREYGYTF.

V and J are TRBV18 and TRBJ1-1; tentative D call: TRBD1 (5 bases). Trimming took off 6 bases at V and 5 bases at J, with 22 bases between the two ends. This CDR3 comprises 16 residues. Germline loops: CDR1 KGHSH, CDR2 LQKENI. The CDR3 nucleotides are TGTGCCAGCTCCCCGGGGCCAGGCGCGGGGGGGACTGAAGCTTTCTTT. Residues: CASSPGPGAGGTEAFF. Together with reference TRBV18 and TRBJ1-1, the CDR3 gives the full variable domain: NAGVMQNPRHLVRRRGQEARLRCSPMKGHSHVYWYRQLPEEGLKFMVYLQKENIIDESGMPKERFSAEFPKEGPSILRIQQVVRGDSAAYFCASSPGPGAGGTEAFFGQGTRLTVV.

This clone was detected only a few times. The chain links TRBV5-6 to TRBJ1-6; D is undetermined. CDR1 and CDR2 (germline): SGHDT, YYEEEE. V lost 4 bases and J 0 bases, leaving 11 bases between the germline ends. The length of the CDR3 is 16 residues. The DNA for the CDR3 is TGTGCCAGCAGCCGGGTCCTAAGCTCCTATAATTCACCCCTCCACTTT. It is translated as CASSRVLSSYNSPLHF.

V is TRBV24-1 and J is TRBJ2-1, with no clear D. With 1 base removed from V and 10 bases from J, the gap between germline ends came to 10 bases. CDR1 is KGHDR and CDR2 is SFDVKD in the germline V gene. This CDR3 is built from 13 residues. In DNA form, the CDR3 reads TGTGCCACCAGTGATTTTAAGTGGCAAGAGCAGTTCTTC. Its translation is CATSDFKWQEQFF.

This sequence joins TRBV18 and TRBJ1-1, with D possibly TRBD1 on 5 matching bases. CDR3 length: 13 amino acids. Deletions cut 5 bases from V and 1 base from J, with 8 bases between. Germline V CDR1 and CDR2: KGHSH, LQKENI. The CDR3: CASSVTGNTEAFF. CDR3 nucleotides: TGTGCCAGCTCAGTCACAGGGAACACTGAAGCTTTCTTT.

This clone was observed once. CDR3 residues: CASSELTGANTGELFF. The DNA for the CDR3 is TGTGCCAGCAGTGAGCTGACAGGTGCGAACACCGGGGAGCTGTTTTTT. This chain joins TRBV6-1 and TRBJ2-2, with D maybe TRBD1 (6 bases). The CDR3 is made up of 16 amino acids. The germline V gene has CDR1 MNHNS and CDR2 SASEGT. V lost 3 bases and J lost 0, with 11 bases in between.

The chain employs TRBV11-1 and TRBJ2-5, with 7 bases that match TRBD2. The germline V gene has CDR1 SGHAT and CDR2 FQDESV (reference sequence). This CDR3 contains 14 residues. With 5 bases clipped from V and 0 bases from J, the junction kept 3 bases outside the gene matches. CDR3 sequence reads: CASSRLAYQETQYF. The CDR3 coding sequence is TGTGCCAGCAGCAGACTAGCTTACCAAGAGACCCAGTACTTC.

This clone was counted once. The chain employs TRBV4-1 and TRBJ1-4, with 9 nucleotides matching TRBD1. The V and J ends lost 3 bases and 5 bases, in that order; junction bases with no gene match: 7. The V gene's germline CDR1 is MGHRA and CDR2 YSYEKL. CDR3 length equals 16 residues. As DNA, the CDR3 is TGCGCCAGCAGCCACACAGGGGGCGAAGGGAATGAAAAACTGTTTTTT. The encoded protein is CASSHTGGEGNEKLFF.

J is TRBJ1-1 and V is TRBV4-3, with D maybe TRBD1 (5 bases). Germline CDR1 reads LGHNA; CDR2 reads YSLEER. V was clipped by 2 bases and J by 2 bases, with 15 bases between them. The CDR3 consists of 16 residues. The CDR3 protein is CASSQFPGGRNTEAFF. As DNA, the CDR3 is TGCGCCAGCAGCCAATTTCCTGGGGGGAGAAACACTGAAGCTTTCTTT.

Regarding this clone: The junction differs from germline at one of its ends, possibly a read error. The chain joins TRBV7-3 to TRBJ2-3; tentative D call: TRBD2 (6 bases). Germline CDR1 is SGHTA and CDR2 is FQGTGA. The CDR3 extends over 14 amino acids. The CDR3 DNA reads as TGTGCCAGCCGCTTAGGCGGGGACACAGATACGCAGTATTTT. As protein: CASRLGGDTDTQYF. The entire variable domain, with the rest obtained from reference TRBV7-3 and TRBJ2-3, is as follows: GAGVSQTPSNKVTEKGKYVELRCDPISGHTALYWYRQSLGQGPEFLIYFQGTGAADDSGLPNDRFFAVRPEGSVSTLKIQRTERGDSAVYLCASRLGGDTDTQYFGPGTRLTVL.

J is TRBJ2-3 and V is TRBV15; 11 nucleotides align to TRBD2. The germline V gene encodes CDR1 LNHNV and CDR2 YYDKDF (reference sequence). The V and J ends lost 3 bases and 4 bases, in that order; junction bases with no gene match: 6. CDR3 length: 16 residues. The CDR3 sequence: CATSSRSGGAPDTQYF. The CDR3 coding sequence is TGTGCCACCAGCAGCCGTAGCGGGGGGGCCCCAGATACGCAGTATTTT.

The chain recombines TRBV6-5 with TRBJ1-1; unclear D gene. Looked up from germline, CDR1 is MNHEY and CDR2 is SVGAGI. The V end lost 6 bases, the J end lost 1 base, and 12 bases lay between the germline ends. This CDR3 contains 14 residues. CDR3 sequence: CASREGPSNTEAFF. CDR3 nucleotides: TGTGCCAGCAGAGAGGGTCCCTCGAACACTGAAGCTTTCTTT.

The V and J genes are TRBV3-1 (or the pseudogene TRBV3-2) and TRBJ2-3, with TRBD2 matching over 9 bases. The ends lost 1 base at V and 2 bases at J; junction bases unmatched: 10. The CDR3 has 18 residues. Germline V gives CDR1 LGHDT, CDR2 YNNKEL (reference sequence). CDR3 DNA: TGTGCCAGCAGCCAAGTGCGCGGGGGGGGATCATTCACAGATACGCAGTATTTT. Its translation: CASSQVRGGGSFTDTQYF.

This chain uses TRBV7-2 with TRBJ1-3; tentatively, D is TRBD1 (6 bases). Trimming cost V 3 bases and J 0 bases, with 12 bases left between them. The CDR3 runs to 16 residues. Germline V gene lookup returns CDR1 SGHTA and CDR2 FQGNSA. The DNA of the CDR3 is TGTGCCAGCAGCTTGGGACACCTGAGCTCTGGAAACACCATATATTTT. Its protein is CASSLGHLSSGNTIYF.

The CDR3 reads CASSVGLGFYEQYF. As DNA, the CDR3 is TGTGCCAGCAGCGTAGGACTAGGTTTCTACGAGCAGTACTTC. The genes are TRBV9 and TRBJ2-7, with D tentatively TRBD2 (6 bases). The germline gives CDR1 SGDLS, CDR2 YYNGEE. This CDR3 contains 14 residues. With 0 bases removed from V and 3 bases from J, the gap between germline ends came to 10 bases.

This chain uses TRBV7-8 with TRBJ1-5; a weak D match, TRBD1 (5 bases). Germline CDR1 is SGHVS and CDR2 is FQNEAQ. This CDR3 has 16 residues. V was clipped by 1 base and J by 7 bases, with 17 bases between them. CDR3 coding DNA: TGTGCCAGCAGCTTAGGGCTCCGGGGGGGGGAGCAGCCCCAGCATTTT. It codes for CASSLGLRGGEQPQHF. Complete variable domain (other parts from reference TRBV7-8 and TRBJ1-5): GAGVSQSPRYKVAKRGQDVALRCDPISGHVSLFWYQQALGQGPEFLTYFQNEAQLDKSGLPSDRFFAERPEGSVSTLKIQRTQQEDSAVYLCASSLGLRGGEQPQHFGDGTRLSIL.

V is TRBV7-9 and J is TRBJ1-1; D ambiguous. V lost 1 base and J 0 bases, leaving 3 bases between the germline ends. CDR1 and CDR2 (germline): SEHNR, FQNEAQ (reference sequence). This CDR3 spans 13 amino acids. In nucleotides, the CDR3 is TGTGCCAGCAGCTTAGATATGAACACTGAAGCTTTCTTT. Protein product: CASSLDMNTEAFF. Filled out from reference TRBV7-9 and TRBJ1-1, the complete variable domain reads DTGVSQNPRHKITKRGQNVTFRCDPISEHNRLYWYRQTLGQGPEFLTYFQNEAQLEKSRLLSDRFSAERPKGSFSTLEIQRTEQGDSAMYLCASSLDMNTEAFFGQGTRLTVV.

V is TRBV6-6 and J is TRBJ2-7, with D maybe TRBD1 (6 bases). The CDR3 spans 15 residues. Germline V CDR1 and CDR2: MNHNY, SVGAGI (reference sequence). Trimming left V 5 bases short and J 2 bases short, with 16 bases between. CDR3 sequence: CASSRRTVPPYEQYF. CDR3 nucleotide sequence: TGTGCCAGCAGTCGCCGGACAGTTCCCCCCTACGAGCAGTACTTC.

This chain links TRBV11-3 with TRBJ1-6; possible D gene TRBD1, 5 bases. The V and J ends lost 1 base and 7 bases respectively, with 14 bases between them. CDR3 length: 16 amino acids. From germline, CDR1 is SGHNT and CDR2 YENEEA. The CDR3 region is CASSLVGGEDNSPLHF. In DNA, the CDR3 is TGTGCCAGCAGCTTAGTGGGGGGGGAGGACAATTCACCCCTCCACTTT.